Sequencing of this T cell receptor beta chain was carried out in a study of shared clonotypes between healthy human individuals. The assay was run at deep level. Produced via immunoSEQ multiplex PCR; TCRdb's table is partial and in-frame only. The data contain nearly 1 million clones, 60% to 85% of them singletons. The CDR3 contains 14 residues. V was clipped by 6 bases and J by 4 bases, with 15 bases between them. Looked up from germline, CDR1 is MNHEY and CDR2 is SVGAGI. Donors were Caucasian adults residing in Nashville, Tennessee, USA. This clonotype was obtained from a man aged 18 to 30 in good health. V is TRBV6-5 and J is TRBJ1-2; D unclear. Source material: memory CD4+ T cells sorted from blood. As for subset: CD45RA-negative fraction. In nucleotides, the CDR3 is TGTGCCAGCAGGGGGTTAAACGGGGTCTATGGCTACACCTTC. Encoded protein: CASRGLNGVYGYTF.